The rows below give T cell receptor beta chains drawn from one sample of a study of blood T cell repertoires in COVID-19. The method was immunoSEQ multiplex PCR; TCRdb's version includes in-frame clones alone and lacks a portion of them. The sample consists of approximately 100,000 clones, roughly 90% of them appearing once. The specimen sequenced was peripheral blood. The receptors were sampled from a human donor with acute or convalescent COVID-19. The donor label of this sample is uncertain. The CDR3 runs from the conserved cysteine through the conserved F or W. The order of the fields is CDR3 length, V gene, clone size, D gene, J gene, CDR3 DNA, CDR3 protein. The D gene is left open where the match is weak. Rows give clone size only sometimes, using once, few, many, or a class for an expanded clone.

CDR3 length: 15; V gene: TRBV11-2; clone size: -; D gene: TRBD1; J gene: TRBJ2-7; CDR3 DNA: TGTGCCAGCAGCAACCCGGGACAGGGGCAGTACGAGCAGTACTTC; CDR3 protein: CASSNPGQGQYEQYF
CDR3 length: 15; V gene: TRBV19; clone size: -; D gene: TRBD1; J gene: TRBJ2-7; CDR3 DNA: TGTGCCAGTAGTATATCCGGGACAGGGTTCTACGAGCAGTACTTC; CDR3 protein: CASSISGTGFYEQYF
CDR3 length: 14; V gene: TRBV30; clone size: few; D gene: -; J gene: TRBJ1-6; CDR3 DNA: TGTGCCTGGACCGAGAGCTCCTATAATTCACCCCTCCACTTT; CDR3 protein: CAWTESSYNSPLHF
CDR3 length: 16; V gene: TRBV18; clone size: -; D gene: TRBD1; J gene: TRBJ1-1; CDR3 DNA: TGTGCCAGCTCACCGGGACAGGGGGCCCGGGCCACTGAAGCTTTCTTT; CDR3 protein: CASSPGQGARATEAFF
CDR3 length: 16; V gene: TRBV7-2; clone size: -; D gene: -; J gene: TRBJ1-2; CDR3 DNA: TGTGCCAGCAGCCCTTCGGCCGGGACACCCTACGATGGCTACACCTTC; CDR3 protein: CASSPSAGTPYDGYTF
CDR3 length: 15; V gene: TRBV4-2; clone size: -; D gene: -; J gene: TRBJ1-2; CDR3 DNA: TGTGCCAGCAGCCTTCTTCAGGGGACTAACTATGGCTACACCTTC; CDR3 protein: CASSLLQGTNYGYTF
CDR3 length: 15; V gene: TRBV6-6; clone size: once; D gene: TRBD1; J gene: TRBJ1-5; CDR3 DNA: TGTGCCAGCAGTTACAAGGTTACAGGGGATCAGCCCCAGCATTTT; CDR3 protein: CASSYKVTGDQPQHF
CDR3 length: 15; V gene: TRBV2; clone size: -; D gene: TRBD1; J gene: TRBJ2-1; CDR3 DNA: TGTGCCAGCAGACCTACAGGGGGGTGGTCCAATGAGCAGTTCTTC; CDR3 protein: CASRPTGGWSNEQFF
CDR3 length: 13; V gene: TRBV7-3; clone size: few; D gene: TRBD1; J gene: TRBJ2-1; CDR3 DNA: TGTGCCAGCCGGGACAGGGTGGACAATGAGCAGTTCTTC; CDR3 protein: CASRDRVDNEQFF
CDR3 length: 14; V gene: TRBV7-9; clone size: -; D gene: -; J gene: TRBJ2-2; CDR3 DNA: TGTGCCACCCCGGGACATTGGAACACCGGGGAGCTGTTTTTT; CDR3 protein: CATPGHWNTGELFF
CDR3 length: 15; V gene: TRBV6-5; clone size: few; D gene: TRBD1; J gene: TRBJ1-4; CDR3 DNA: TGTGCCAGCAGTTACGGGGACAGGGAAAATGAAAAACTGTTTTTT; CDR3 protein: CASSYGDRENEKLFF
CDR3 length: 17; V gene: TRBV7-2; clone size: once; D gene: TRBD2; J gene: TRBJ2-7; CDR3 DNA: TGTGCCAGCAGCGCGCCATACGGGACTAGCGGACCCTACGAGCAGTACTTC; CDR3 protein: CASSAPYGTSGPYEQYF
CDR3 length: 14; V gene: TRBV5-4; clone size: -; D gene: -; J gene: TRBJ2-1; CDR3 DNA: TGTGCCAGCAGCTGGGCGGGTTCGAACAATGAGCAGTTCTTC; CDR3 protein: CASSWAGSNNEQFF
CDR3 length: 15; V gene: TRBV6-5; clone size: -; D gene: TRBD2; J gene: TRBJ2-7; CDR3 DNA: TGTGCCAGCAGGAGTGGGACTAGCGGAATCTACGAGCAGTACTTC; CDR3 protein: CASRSGTSGIYEQYF
CDR3 length: 16; V gene: TRBV30; clone size: -; D gene: -; J gene: TRBJ1-5; CDR3 DNA: TGTGCCTGGAGTGTTCCTGGCTTATATAGCAATCAGCCCCAGCATTTT; CDR3 protein: CAWSVPGLYSNQPQHF
CDR3 length: 15; V gene: TRBV19; clone size: -; D gene: TRBD1; J gene: TRBJ1-5; CDR3 DNA: TGTGCCAGTAGTAAACAGGGGGCGCTTGGGCAGCCCCAGCATTTT; CDR3 protein: CASSKQGALGQPQHF
CDR3 length: 12; V gene: TRBV5-6; clone size: -; D gene: -; J gene: TRBJ2-5; CDR3 DNA: TGTGCCAGCAGCTTGGGAGCTGGGACCCAGTACTTC; CDR3 protein: CASSLGAGTQYF
CDR3 length: 16; V gene: TRBV4-1; clone size: -; D gene: TRBD1; J gene: TRBJ1-6; CDR3 DNA: TGCGCCAGCAGCCAGACGACAGGGTATAGAAATTCACCCCTCCACTTT; CDR3 protein: CASSQTTGYRNSPLHF
CDR3 length: 15; V gene: TRBV3-1/TRBV3-2; clone size: -; D gene: -; J gene: TRBJ2-5; CDR3 DNA: TGTGCCAGCAGCCAATATGCGGAGGCGCAAGAGACCCAGTACTTC; CDR3 protein: CASSQYAEAQETQYF
CDR3 length: 16; V gene: TRBV7-3; clone size: -; D gene: TRBD2; J gene: TRBJ2-1; CDR3 DNA: TGTGCCAGCAGCGCGGCTAGCGGGCACGGGTACAATGAGCAGTTCTTC; CDR3 protein: CASSAASGHGYNEQFF
CDR3 length: 15; V gene: TRBV7-2; clone size: -; D gene: -; J gene: TRBJ1-2; CDR3 DNA: TGTGCCAGCAGCTTAGACAGGGTCGTCTTCGATGGCTACACCTTC; CDR3 protein: CASSLDRVVFDGYTF
CDR3 length: 14; V gene: TRBV5-4; clone size: -; D gene: -; J gene: TRBJ1-1; CDR3 DNA: TGTGCCAGCAGCTTCCCAGGGATCGGGCGTGAAGCTTTCTTT; CDR3 protein: CASSFPGIGREAFF
CDR3 length: 14; V gene: TRBV7-3; clone size: -; D gene: -; J gene: TRBJ1-1; CDR3 DNA: TGTGCCAGCAGCTCTGGCAGGGTGGGGACTGAAGCTTTCTTT; CDR3 protein: CASSSGRVGTEAFF
CDR3 length: 17; V gene: TRBV21-1; clone size: once; D gene: -; J gene: TRBJ2-7; CDR3 DNA: TGTGCCAGCAGCAAAGAGCCACTCGGGACAGGGGGCCACGAGCAGTACTTC; CDR3 protein: CASSKEPLGTGGHEQYF
CDR3 length: 17; V gene: TRBV18; clone size: -; D gene: TRBD1; J gene: TRBJ2-5; CDR3 DNA: TGTGCCAGCTCACCCAGAGTGACAGGGGGCATCGGAGAGACCCAGTACTTC; CDR3 protein: CASSPRVTGGIGETQYF
CDR3 length: 15; V gene: TRBV4-2; clone size: few; D gene: TRBD1; J gene: TRBJ2-7; CDR3 DNA: TGTGCCAGCAGCGAAAATCGGGACAGGGCCTACGAGCAGTACTTC; CDR3 protein: CASSENRDRAYEQYF
CDR3 length: 16; V gene: TRBV19; clone size: -; D gene: TRBD2; J gene: TRBJ2-1; CDR3 DNA: TGTGCCAGTAGCGGACTAGCGGGAGGGACTTTCTCTGAGCAGTTCTTC; CDR3 protein: CASSGLAGGTFSEQFF
CDR3 length: 15; V gene: TRBV19; clone size: -; D gene: TRBD1; J gene: TRBJ1-5; CDR3 DNA: TGTGCCAGTAGTCGGGACAGTAATAGCAATCAGCCCCAGCATTTT; CDR3 protein: CASSRDSNSNQPQHF
CDR3 length: 16; V gene: TRBV28; clone size: -; D gene: TRBD1; J gene: TRBJ2-7; CDR3 DNA: TGTGCCAGCAACCCATTTCGTACAGGGGGCGCGGAGGAGCAGTACTTC; CDR3 protein: CASNPFRTGGAEEQYF
CDR3 length: 13; V gene: TRBV29-1; clone size: -; D gene: -; J gene: TRBJ2-1; CDR3 DNA: TGCAGCGTTGTGGTGCAGGGATACAATGAGCAGTTCTTC; CDR3 protein: CSVVVQGYNEQFF
CDR3 length: 14; V gene: TRBV4-2; clone size: -; D gene: TRBD1; J gene: TRBJ1-2; CDR3 DNA: TGTGCCAGCAGCCAACCCGACAGGGGTTATGGCTACACCTTC; CDR3 protein: CASSQPDRGYGYTF
CDR3 length: 17; V gene: TRBV4-2; clone size: -; D gene: TRBD1; J gene: TRBJ1-5; CDR3 DNA: TGTGCCAGCAGCCATACGTACCAAGGACAGGGAGGTCAGCCCCAGCATTTT; CDR3 protein: CASSHTYQGQGGQPQHF
CDR3 length: 17; V gene: TRBV10-3; clone size: -; D gene: TRBD2; J gene: TRBJ2-3; CDR3 DNA: TGTGCCATCAGCGCCTCACTAGCGGGAGTTCTCCCAGATACGCAGTATTTT; CDR3 protein: CAISASLAGVLPDTQYF
CDR3 length: 18; V gene: TRBV7-2; clone size: -; D gene: -; J gene: TRBJ2-3; CDR3 DNA: TGTGCCAGCAGCCCGGGGAAGGGCGGGGGCCCGGGATACGATACGCAGTATTTT; CDR3 protein: CASSPGKGGGPGYDTQYF
CDR3 length: 13; V gene: TRBV29-1; clone size: -; D gene: -; J gene: TRBJ1-2; CDR3 DNA: TGCAGCGTTGAATTAGGGGGTGGCTATGGCTACACCTTC; CDR3 protein: CSVELGGGYGYTF
CDR3 length: 15; V gene: TRBV27; clone size: -; D gene: TRBD2; J gene: TRBJ2-1; CDR3 DNA: TGTGCCAGCAGTATCCGACTAGCGGGGTACCGGGAGCAGTTCTTC; CDR3 protein: CASSIRLAGYREQFF
CDR3 length: 16; V gene: TRBV7-2; clone size: -; D gene: -; J gene: TRBJ2-7; CDR3 DNA: TGTGCCAGCAGCCCTGCGGCGGGCAGGAGCTCCTACGAGCAGTACTTC; CDR3 protein: CASSPAAGRSSYEQYF
CDR3 length: 14; V gene: TRBV18; clone size: -; D gene: -; J gene: TRBJ1-5; CDR3 DNA: TGTGCCAGCTCACCACCGACTCCTAAACAGCCCCAGCATTTT; CDR3 protein: CASSPPTPKQPQHF
CDR3 length: 17; V gene: TRBV7-8; clone size: -; D gene: TRBD2; J gene: TRBJ2-7; CDR3 DNA: TGTGCCAGCAGTTTCCCACTGGGGACTAGCGGTAACTACGAGCAGTACTTC; CDR3 protein: CASSFPLGTSGNYEQYF
CDR3 length: 13; V gene: TRBV7-8; clone size: -; D gene: -; J gene: TRBJ1-5; CDR3 DNA: TGTGCCAGCAGCCTTCAGGGGTATCAGCCCCAGCATTTT; CDR3 protein: CASSLQGYQPQHF
CDR3 length: 15; V gene: TRBV18; clone size: -; D gene: TRBD1; J gene: TRBJ1-3; CDR3 DNA: TGTGCCAGCTCCCCACAGGGGATCGCTGGAAACACCATATATTTT; CDR3 protein: CASSPQGIAGNTIYF
CDR3 length: 15; V gene: TRBV5-6; clone size: -; D gene: TRBD1; J gene: TRBJ2-1; CDR3 DNA: TGTGCCAGCAGCCAGCAGGGGGCGGGCTACAATGAGCAGTTCTTC; CDR3 protein: CASSQQGAGYNEQFF
CDR3 length: 16; V gene: TRBV19; clone size: once; D gene: -; J gene: TRBJ2-1; CDR3 DNA: TGTGCCAGTAGGCCCTTGACAGCAAGCTCCTACAATGAGCAGTTCTTC; CDR3 protein: CASRPLTASSYNEQFF
CDR3 length: 15; V gene: TRBV4-1; clone size: once; D gene: TRBD2; J gene: TRBJ2-1; CDR3 DNA: TGCGCCAGCAGCCTTACTAGCGGGGACTACAATGAGCAGTTCTTC; CDR3 protein: CASSLTSGDYNEQFF
CDR3 length: 18; V gene: TRBV11-2; clone size: -; D gene: -; J gene: TRBJ1-2; CDR3 DNA: TGTGCCAGCAGCCCCCTTCTCAAGGACAGACAGACTAACTATGGCTACACCTTC; CDR3 protein: CASSPLLKDRQTNYGYTF
CDR3 length: 16; V gene: TRBV5-4; clone size: -; D gene: -; J gene: TRBJ2-2; CDR3 DNA: TGTGCCAGCAGCTTGGCGTATGCAGCGAACACCGGGGAGCTGTTTTTT; CDR3 protein: CASSLAYAANTGELFF
CDR3 length: 14; V gene: TRBV28; clone size: -; D gene: -; J gene: TRBJ1-2; CDR3 DNA: TGTGCCAGCAGTTTATCCCCTAACGGCTATGGCTACACCTTC; CDR3 protein: CASSLSPNGYGYTF
CDR3 length: 17; V gene: TRBV29-1; clone size: -; D gene: -; J gene: TRBJ2-6; CDR3 DNA: TGCAGCGTTGAAGGAAAAGGAGGGATCTCTGGGGCCAACGTCCTGACTTTC; CDR3 protein: CSVEGKGGISGANVLTF
CDR3 length: 16; V gene: TRBV6-2/TRBV6-3; clone size: -; D gene: TRBD1; J gene: TRBJ2-3; CDR3 DNA: TGTGCCAGCAGTTATTCCGGGACAGGGAACACAGATACGCAGTATTTT; CDR3 protein: CASSYSGTGNTDTQYF
CDR3 length: 18; V gene: TRBV3-1/TRBV3-2; clone size: -; D gene: TRBD2; J gene: TRBJ2-7; CDR3 DNA: TGTGCCAGCAGCCATTATACCGCGACTAGCGGAAACATCTGGGAGCAGTACTTC; CDR3 protein: CASSHYTATSGNIWEQYF
CDR3 length: 13; V gene: TRBV9; clone size: -; D gene: -; J gene: TRBJ2-3; CDR3 DNA: TGTGCCAGCAGCGTATTCAGGAAAGATACGCAGTATTTT; CDR3 protein: CASSVFRKDTQYF
CDR3 length: 14; V gene: TRBV7-2; clone size: -; D gene: -; J gene: TRBJ2-7; CDR3 DNA: TGTGCCAGCAGCTTGGCAGGTAATGACTACGAGCAGTACTTC; CDR3 protein: CASSLAGNDYEQYF
CDR3 length: 19; V gene: TRBV2; clone size: -; D gene: -; J gene: TRBJ2-5; CDR3 DNA: TGTGCCAGCAGATCCCCTCCGGGACACACGAAAACCGACCAAGAGACCCAGTACTTC; CDR3 protein: CASRSPPGHTKTDQETQYF
CDR3 length: 15; V gene: TRBV7-3; clone size: -; D gene: -; J gene: TRBJ2-1; CDR3 DNA: TGTGCCAGCAGCTTCACCCACGGTTTCCACAATGAGCAGTTCTTC; CDR3 protein: CASSFTHGFHNEQFF
CDR3 length: 15; V gene: TRBV19; clone size: -; D gene: -; J gene: TRBJ2-6; CDR3 DNA: TGTGCCAGTAGTATCGTGACTTCTGGGGCCAACGTCCTGACTTTC; CDR3 protein: CASSIVTSGANVLTF
CDR3 length: 14; V gene: TRBV5-6; clone size: -; D gene: TRBD1; J gene: TRBJ1-1; CDR3 DNA: TGTGCCAGCAGTGGGACAGGGGGCATGACTGAAGCTTTCTTT; CDR3 protein: CASSGTGGMTEAFF
CDR3 length: 13; V gene: TRBV7-3; clone size: -; D gene: TRBD2; J gene: TRBJ2-1; CDR3 DNA: TGTGCCAGCAGCTTAGGGGAGGGCCTTGAGCAGTTCTTC; CDR3 protein: CASSLGEGLEQFF